This is a list of T cell receptor beta chains from one sample in a study of identical twins. TCRdb processed the 5' RACE reads anew with MiXCR; each CDR3 protein has one entry. The data contain 1.5 million to 2 million distinct CDR3 sequences, roughly a third of them singletons. Sequenced: cord blood. All receptors come from a newborn girl in good health. CDR3s include the opening cysteine and the closing phenylalanine or tryptophan. Fields, in order: clone size, V gene, D gene, J gene, CDR3 DNA, CDR3 protein. A D gene is named only where the DNA matches it firmly. Rows may omit the clone size; those that give it use once, few, many or a size class.

NA,TRBV12-3/TRBV12-4,NA,TRBJ2-7,TGTGCCAGCAGTTTGAGGCGGGAACGATCCTACGAGCAGTACTTC,CASSLRRERSYEQYF
many,TRBV20-1,NA,TRBJ2-7,TGCAGTGCTAGAGATGGCGGACCCCAAGCCTACGAGCAGTACTTC,CSARDGGPQAYEQYF
NA,TRBV20-1,TRBD2,TRBJ2-1,TGCAGTGCGCCACGGGCGGGGGGCTCCTACAATGAGCAGTTCTTC,CSAPRAGGSYNEQFF
many,TRBV6-6,NA,TRBJ2-5,TGTGCCAGCAGTTATGGAGGGGGAGAGACCCAGTACTTC,CASSYGGGETQYF
NA,TRBV5-6,TRBD1,TRBJ2-1,TGTGCCAGCAGCTACTTCGCCGTACGGACAGGGGGCCACAATGAGCAGTTCTTC,CASSYFAVRTGGHNEQFF
NA,TRBV7-2,NA,TRBJ2-3,TGTGCCAGCAGCTTAGCGCTAGGGGAGGCAGATACGCAGTATTTT,CASSLALGEADTQYF
few,TRBV12-3/TRBV12-4,NA,TRBJ2-7,TGTGCCAGCAGTTTAGCTCGAGGTGCACAGGGTGGCAACGAGCAGTACTTC,CASSLARGAQGGNEQYF
NA,TRBV6-5,NA,TRBJ1-1,TGTGCCAGCGGGGGGTCCACTGAAGCTTTCTTT,CASGGSTEAFF
NA,TRBV20-1,NA,TRBJ1-6,TGCAGTGCTACAAAAAATTCACCCCTCCACTTT,CSATKNSPLHF
few,TRBV20-1,NA,TRBJ1-6,TGCAGTGCTAGGGGCAGGTGGAATAATTCACCCCTCCACTTT,CSARGRWNNSPLHF
few,TRBV20-1,TRBD2,TRBJ2-3,TGCAGTGCTAGGTCTAGCGGGGGTGATACGCAGTATTTT,CSARSSGGDTQYF
NA,TRBV18,TRBD1,TRBJ2-3,TGTGCCAGCTCACCTACCCCAGGGACAGGGGGCACAGATACGCAGTATTTT,CASSPTPGTGGTDTQYF
NA,TRBV24-1,NA,TRBJ2-5,TGTGCCACCAGTGATCCTAAGGCCTACCCTCGGGAGACCCAGTACTTC,CATSDPKAYPRETQYF
few,TRBV11-2,TRBD2,TRBJ2-7,TGTGCCAGCAGCTGGACTAGCGGGGCCCACGAGCAGTACTTC,CASSWTSGAHEQYF
few,TRBV7-8,NA,TRBJ2-7,TGTGCCAGCAGCGGACCCAGGGGACACAAAAACTACGAGCAGTACTTC,CASSGPRGHKNYEQYF
few,TRBV20-1,NA,TRBJ2-3,TGCAGTGCCCCGCCCGGGCACGTAGGAGATACGCAGTATTTT,CSAPPGHVGDTQYF
few,TRBV6-1,NA,TRBJ1-2,TGTGCCAGCAGTGAAGCCCAATATGGCTACACCTTC,CASSEAQYGYTF
NA,TRBV29-1,NA,TRBJ1-4,TGCAGCGTTGAAGGGGGGGCGACTAATGAAAAACTGTTTTTT,CSVEGGATNEKLFF
few,TRBV6-5,TRBD2,TRBJ2-4,TGTGCCAGCAGTTATAAAGCGGGAGGGCCGGGGGCCATTCAGTACTTC,CASSYKAGGPGAIQYF
NA,TRBV5-1,NA,TRBJ1-3,TGCGCCAGCAGCCAGGGAAATGGAAACACCATATATTTT,CASSQGNGNTIYF
few,TRBV2,NA,TRBJ2-5,TGTGCCAGCAGTGGGGCAGGGACAAAACAAGAGACCCAGTACTTC,CASSGAGTKQETQYF
NA,TRBV20-1,NA,TRBJ2-1,TGCAGTGCTAGAGATCAATCCGGAGGGGGCCCCTACAATGAGCAGTTCTTC,CSARDQSGGGPYNEQFF
few,TRBV14,NA,TRBJ2-7,TGTGCCAGCAGCCAAACGGGGGTCGGCTACGAGCAGTACTTC,CASSQTGVGYEQYF
many,TRBV7-2,TRBD2,TRBJ2-7,TGTGCCAGCAGCTTATACGGCGGGGGGCACTACGAGCAGTACTTC,CASSLYGGGHYEQYF
few,TRBV28,NA,TRBJ2-4,TGTGCCAGCAGTCCCTGGGCCAAAAACATTCAGTACTTC,CASSPWAKNIQYF
NA,TRBV3-1,NA,TRBJ2-1,TGTGCCAGCAGCCAAGATCATAGGTCCCGGTTCTTC,CASSQDHRSRFF
few,TRBV20-1,NA,TRBJ2-7,TGCAGTGCTAGACAGAGGCTAAGGACCCCCTACGAGCAGTACTTC,CSARQRLRTPYEQYF
NA,TRBV5-1,NA,TRBJ1-2,TGCGCCAGCAGCTTGGGCCCAGGACCTTGGGGGTATGGCTACACCTTC,CASSLGPGPWGYGYTF
NA,TRBV12-3/TRBV12-4,NA,TRBJ1-4,TGTGCCAGCAGTCCCACGGGCCCAGGAGAAAAACTGTTTTTT,CASSPTGPGEKLFF
NA,TRBV2,TRBD1,TRBJ2-7,TGTGCCAGCAGGGGGACAGATTCACCCTACGAGCAGTACTTC,CASRGTDSPYEQYF
few,TRBV5-1,NA,TRBJ2-2,TGCGCCAGCAGCTCCGCAGACGCCGGGGAGCTGTTTTTT,CASSSADAGELFF
once,TRBV12-3/TRBV12-4,NA,TRBJ2-5,TGTGCCAGCAGTTTAGAAAGGGAGGTGGAGACCCAGTACTTC,CASSLEREVETQYF
NA,TRBV6-1,TRBD2,TRBJ2-1,TGTGCCAGCAGGACGCGGGGGGGCCCCTACAATGAGCAGTTCTTC,CASRTRGGPYNEQFF
few,TRBV25-1,NA,TRBJ1-4,TGTGCCAGCGCGGTCAGGGCGAATGAAAAACTGTTTTTT,CASAVRANEKLFF
few,TRBV20-1,TRBD2,TRBJ2-7,TGCAGTGCTAGAGATTCAAGAGGACTAGCGGGAAGGGGTCCCTACGAGCAGTACTTC,CSARDSRGLAGRGPYEQYF
few,TRBV4-2,NA,TRBJ1-5,TGTGCCAGCAGCCAACAGCATCGTAGCAATCAGCCCCAGCATTTT,CASSQQHRSNQPQHF
NA,TRBV13,NA,TRBJ1-2,TGTGCCAGCAGCTTATACGGGGCTAACTATGGCTACACCTTC,CASSLYGANYGYTF
few,TRBV28,TRBD2,TRBJ2-1,TGTGCCAGCAGACTCGTCTCCCTTACTAGCGAGGACTACAATGAGCAGTTCTTC,CASRLVSLTSEDYNEQFF
NA,TRBV30,NA,TRBJ2-7,TGTGCCTGGAGTGTATTTTTCGTCTACGAGCAGTACTTC,CAWSVFFVYEQYF
NA,TRBV20-1,NA,TRBJ1-4,TGCAGTGCTAGAGTCCCAGGGGTAAACGATGAAAAACTGTTTTTT,CSARVPGVNDEKLFF
NA,TRBV30,NA,TRBJ1-2,TGTGCCTGGAGTCCTAGGCGGCCTCCTAACTATGGCTACACCTTC,CAWSPRRPPNYGYTF
NA,TRBV20-1,NA,TRBJ2-7,TGCAGCCTAGAGTTTTTCTACGAGCAGTACTTC,CSLEFFYEQYF
NA,TRBV6-6,TRBD1,TRBJ1-2,TGTGCCAGCAGCCGCGACAGGGGGTACGATGGCTACACCTTC,CASSRDRGYDGYTF
NA,TRBV24-1,TRBD2,TRBJ2-7,TGTGCCACCAGTGATCCCCCCGGGAGGCCGTCCTACGAGCAGTACTTC,CATSDPPGRPSYEQYF
few,TRBV7-2,NA,TRBJ1-5,TGTGCCAGCAGCTTAGAAGGGGGGGTTTATCAGCCCCAGCATTTT,CASSLEGGVYQPQHF